The present T cell receptor beta chain was sequenced within a study of blood T cell repertoires in COVID-19. Study-level information: Both acute and convalescent COVID-19 samples were obtained from the United States, Italy and Spain. Nucleic acid was either cDNA or gDNA, and it came from T cells, B-cell-depleted T cells, or PBMCs.

In the authors' methods: Counts of nucleated cells, estimated from reference gene primer amplification, were obtained. TCRdb's table, derived via immunoSEQ multiplex PCR, lists solely in-frame clones and lacks some. The DNA gave D and trimming, while V, J and clone size come from that table. The table includes 190,000 or so clones, 70% to 90% detected once. Per the germline V gene, CDR1 is MDHEN and CDR2 is SYDVKM. V was trimmed by 4 bases and J by 8 bases, leaving 8 bases between them. The length of the CDR3 is 11 residues. The sample taken for sequencing was peripheral blood. This clonotype was obtained from a woman in her twenties or thirties with acute or convalescent COVID-19. The chain combines TRBV28 with TRBJ1-2; D unresolved. CDR3 nucleotide sequence: TGTGCCAGCAGTTCACCGGAGGGCTACACCTTC. Translated, it gives CASSSPEGYTF.